The clone carrying this TCR beta chain was detected only once. Its antigen is unknown. This sample is drawn from a study of STAT5B mutations in CD4+ large granular lymphocyte leukemia. Across the whole study: Healthy donors showed HLA-associated enrichment of the CDR3 'QG' motif. Findings and limits, study-wide: TRBV06-family usage was enriched in top patient clones (8/27) versus controls (2/35).

Germline V gives CDR1 LNHDA, CDR2 SQIVND (reference sequence). V gave up 2 bases and J gave up 6 bases; unmatched junction bases: 6. The CDR3 has 15 residues. Methods used by the authors: A productive frequency of 2.59 x 10-5 was the lowest detectable. The method was immunoSEQ multiplex PCR; TCRdb's version includes in-frame clones alone and lacks a portion of them. D and trimming come from the DNA, and the V and J calls and clone size come from that table. The repertoire includes tens of thousands of clones, around 76% of them detected once, and 8.6% sits in the top ten. Control samples were healthy donors' buffy coats.

Material for sequencing was CD4+ T cells from blood buffy coats. This clonotype originated in a human donor in good health. The genes are TRBV19 and TRBJ1-2; TRBD1 matches at 10 bases. CDR3 loop: CASSISGQGSDGYTF. The DNA for the CDR3 is TGTGCCAGTAGTATATCGGGACAGGGGAGTGATGGCTACACCTTC.